This T cell receptor beta chain was captured by sequencing in a study of blood T cell repertoires in COVID-19. Study background: Sources were T cells, B-cell-depleted T cells, or PBMCs; the material itself was cDNA or gDNA.

Germline-derived CDR1 and CDR2 are SEHNR and FQNEAQ (reference sequence). Trimming cost V 4 bases and J 6 bases, with 15 bases left between them. The length of the CDR3 is 15 residues. Enrolment of Seattle patients took place during active infection, and they were followed longitudinally. In the original processing: Nucleated cell number was recorded as an estimate derived from reference gene primer amplification. Generated by immunoSEQ multiplex PCR, the TCRdb table keeps only in-frame clones and is missing some. The V and J calls and clone size are taken from that table; D and trimming were inferred from the DNA. Of around 300,000 clones detected, approximately 89% appear once; the ten largest clones hold approximately 2%.

The TCR sequence derives from a woman under 40 with COVID-19, enrolled during active disease. Sequencing used peripheral blood. J is TRBJ1-4 and V is TRBV7-9; D is possibly TRBD1 (6 bases). The CDR3 loop is CASSSMTGRDEKLFF. The CDR3 coding sequence is TGTGCCAGCAGCTCTATGACAGGAAGGGATGAAAAACTGTTTTTT.